These T cell receptor beta chains were read from a single sample in a study of PD-L1 blockade in urothelial cancer. Profiled with immunoSEQ multiplex PCR; TCRdb holds only in-frame clones, not every one. The table lists about 110,000 clones, approximately 90% of them singletons. The sample was PBMCs, taken around atezolizumab (anti-PD-L1) treatment. These receptor sequences come from a man aged 55 to 69 with urothelial cancer. Both conserved end residues are part of each CDR3. D genes are given only for firm matches. Not every row has a clone size; where given, it reads once, few, many or a size class.

.	TRBV7-2	TRBJ1-5	TRBD1	TGTGCCAGCAGCCCAGACGGGACAGGGAATCAGCCCCAGCATTTT	CASSPDGTGNQPQHF
.	TRBV15	TRBJ1-2	TRBD1	TGTGCCACCAGCAGAGAAGGAGGGGGAACAGGGGTCGGCTACACCTTC	CATSREGGGTGVGYTF
.	TRBV7-9	TRBJ2-5	.	TGTGCCAGCAGCGAACCCGGGACCCAGTACTTC	CASSEPGTQYF
.	TRBV21-1	TRBJ2-7	.	TGTGCCAGCAGCAATACAGGGGATCACCACGAGCAGTACTTC	CASSNTGDHHEQYF
.	TRBV7-8	TRBJ2-7	TRBD1	TGTGCCAGCAGCCGTGACAGGGCCGTTCGGGAGCAGTACTTC	CASSRDRAVREQYF
.	TRBV9	TRBJ1-5	.	TGTGCCAGCAGCGCAGGGAATCAGCCCCAGCATTTT	CASSAGNQPQHF
once	TRBV19	TRBJ2-1	TRBD2	TGTGCCAGTAGTTCGGGACTAGCGGGAAATGAGCAGTTCTTC	CASSSGLAGNEQFF
.	TRBV7-6	TRBJ2-1	TRBD2	TGTGCCAGCAGCCTTGGGGCTAGCGGGGCACCCAATGAGCAGTTCTTC	CASSLGASGAPNEQFF
.	TRBV27	TRBJ1-4	TRBD1	TGTGCCAGCAGTTTAGGATTACGGACAGGTCCAGGTGAAAAACTGTTTTTT	CASSLGLRTGPGEKLFF
.	TRBV4-2	TRBJ2-7	.	TGTGCCAGCAGCCAAGATACATCCTACGAGCAGTACTTC	CASSQDTSYEQYF
.	TRBV5-4	TRBJ1-2	TRBD1	TGTGCCAGCAGCTCGACAGGGCTCCGCGGCTACACCTTC	CASSSTGLRGYTF
.	TRBV5-6	TRBJ2-1	TRBD2	TGTGCCAGCAGCGGGGGGAGCGGGAGCTCCTACAATGAGCAGTTCTTC	CASSGGSGSSYNEQFF
.	TRBV2	TRBJ2-7	TRBD1	TGTGCCAGCAGTTTCGGGACAGGGGGCTACGAGCAGTACTTC	CASSFGTGGYEQYF
.	TRBV19	TRBJ1-1	.	TGTGCCACCTCCCTAGGGGGGGCTGAAGCTTTCTTT	CATSLGGAEAFF
.	TRBV7-9	TRBJ1-4	TRBD1	TGTGCCAGCAGCCAAGACAGGGGTGGCGAAAAACTGTTTTTT	CASSQDRGGEKLFF
.	TRBV4-3	TRBJ2-3	TRBD1	TGCGCCAGCAGCCTTCGGACAGGAGGAGATACGCAGTATTTT	CASSLRTGGDTQYF
.	TRBV6-5	TRBJ2-7	TRBD1	TGTGCCAGCGATAGGGCAGGGGGAGACGAGCAGTACTTC	CASDRAGGDEQYF
.	TRBV11-3	TRBJ2-7	TRBD1	TGTGCCAGCAGCCCCGGGACAGGGGGCCCCTACGAGCAGTACTTC	CASSPGTGGPYEQYF
once	TRBV7-2	TRBJ1-2	.	TGTGCCAGCAGCTTAGTCAGACAGCCTAACTATGGCTACACCTTC	CASSLVRQPNYGYTF
.	TRBV5-4	TRBJ1-3	TRBD1	TGTGCCAGCAGCTCCAGGGACAGGGTCGCTGGAAACACCATATATTTT	CASSSRDRVAGNTIYF
.	TRBV28	TRBJ1-5	TRBD1	TGTGCCAGCAGTCTTTGGGTCGGGACAGAAGGCAATCAGCCCCAGCATTTT	CASSLWVGTEGNQPQHF
.	TRBV9	TRBJ2-2	.	TGTGCCAGCAGCGTAGCGGGGACCGGGGAGCTGTTTTTT	CASSVAGTGELFF
few	TRBV28	TRBJ2-7	TRBD1	TGTGCCAGCAGACCGACAGGGGGAAGGGACGAGCAGTACTTC	CASRPTGGRDEQYF
.	TRBV7-9	TRBJ2-7	.	TGTGCCAGCAGCTCTGGGGACATTACGGTCCACGAGCAGTACTTC	CASSSGDITVHEQYF
.	TRBV30	TRBJ2-2	.	TGTGCCTGGAGGGGCAGGGGACGGGCAACGAACACCGGGGAGCTGTTTTTT	CAWRGRGRATNTGELFF
.	TRBV7-9	TRBJ1-1	.	TGTGCCAGCTGCCTCGCCCCGATAGGGGACACTGAAGCTTTCTTT	CASCLAPIGDTEAFF
once	TRBV7-2	TRBJ2-1	TRBD2	TGTGCCAGCAGCACCAGCGGGGGGGCCCGCGGTGAGCAGTTCTTC	CASSTSGGARGEQFF
.	TRBV6-1	TRBJ1-6	.	TGTGCCAGCAGTGAAGGAACAGCCAGTTCTCGCCCCCTCCACTTT	CASSEGTASSRPLHF
.	TRBV5-8	TRBJ1-2	TRBD1	TGTGCCAGCAGCCGGGACAGGGTGGGAGGCTACACCTTC	CASSRDRVGGYTF
once	TRBV11-1	TRBJ1-5	.	TGTGCCAGCAGCCGTCAGGGAAGCAATCAGCCCCAGCATTTT	CASSRQGSNQPQHF
.	TRBV7-8	TRBJ1-3	.	TGTGCCAGCAGGCCCGTGTTAGGGGAGGCCAACACCATATATTTT	CASRPVLGEANTIYF
once	TRBV9	TRBJ2-5	.	TGTGCCAGCAGCGTAGAAGGGGCCCCGATGAAGACCCAGTACTTC	CASSVEGAPMKTQYF
.	TRBV14	TRBJ1-2	TRBD1	TGTGCCAGCAGCCAACAGACAGGGGTTAACTATGGCTACACCTTC	CASSQQTGVNYGYTF
.	TRBV30	TRBJ1-6	TRBD1	TGTGCCTGGAGTGTACAGGGGAGTAATTCACCCCTCCACTTT	CAWSVQGSNSPLHF
.	TRBV7-2	TRBJ2-5	.	TGTGCCAGCAGCTTAGTTTACGGGAGTCAGGAGACCCAGTACTTC	CASSLVYGSQETQYF
few	TRBV2	TRBJ2-7	TRBD1	TGTGCCAGCAGTGTGTCAGGGGGCTCCTACGAGCAGTACTTC	CASSVSGGSYEQYF
.	TRBV4-3	TRBJ1-2	TRBD1	TGCGCCAGCAGCGCCCAGACAGGGAACTATGGCTACACCTTC	CASSAQTGNYGYTF
.	TRBV11-2	TRBJ2-7	TRBD1	TGTGCCAGCAGCTTAGAGGGGACAGGGGCCTACGAGCAGTACTTC	CASSLEGTGAYEQYF
.	TRBV5-1	TRBJ2-5	.	TGCGCCAGCAGCCCCGGGACTGGGTACGGGGAGACCCAGTACTTC	CASSPGTGYGETQYF
.	TRBV4-3	TRBJ1-6	TRBD1	TGCGCCAGCAGCCAAGAATTTGCGGACAGGGTTTCACCCCTCCACTTT	CASSQEFADRVSPLHF
once	TRBV18	TRBJ1-2	.	TGTGCCAGCTCCCGACAAGGGGACTATGGCTACACCTTC	CASSRQGDYGYTF
.	TRBV5-1	TRBJ2-5	TRBD2	TGCGCCAGCAGCTGGACCGGATCTAGCGGGAGGAGCCAAGAGACCCAGTACTTC	CASSWTGSSGRSQETQYF
once	TRBV30	TRBJ2-3	.	TGTGCCTGGGTTGACGGGGTACTTGGGGATACGCAGTATTTT	CAWVDGVLGDTQYF
.	TRBV5-1	TRBJ1-1	.	TGCGCCAGCAGCTTGGAGGCGGGTGCGAACACTGAAGCTTTCTTT	CASSLEAGANTEAFF
.	TRBV19	TRBJ1-4	.	TGTGCCAGTAGTATAGCCCTAAAGGGCGGCCGGGGTAATGAAAAACTGTTTTTT	CASSIALKGGRGNEKLFF
.	TRBV30	TRBJ2-7	TRBD2	TGTGCCTGCGCCCTAGCGGGGGATAGGTACGAGCAGTACTTC	CACALAGDRYEQYF